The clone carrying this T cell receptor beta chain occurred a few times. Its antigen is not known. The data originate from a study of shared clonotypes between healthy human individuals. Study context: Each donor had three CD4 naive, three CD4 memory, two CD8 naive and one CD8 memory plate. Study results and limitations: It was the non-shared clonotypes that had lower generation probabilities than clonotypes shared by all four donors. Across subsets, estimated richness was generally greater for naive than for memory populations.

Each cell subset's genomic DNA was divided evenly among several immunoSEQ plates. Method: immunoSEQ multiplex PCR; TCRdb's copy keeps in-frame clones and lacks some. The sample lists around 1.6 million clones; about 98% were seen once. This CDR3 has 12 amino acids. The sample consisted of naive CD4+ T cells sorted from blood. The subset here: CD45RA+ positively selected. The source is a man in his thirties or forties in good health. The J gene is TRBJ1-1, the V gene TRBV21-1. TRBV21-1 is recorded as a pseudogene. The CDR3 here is CASSSGCTEAFF. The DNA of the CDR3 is TGTGCCAGCAGCTCGGGGTGCACTGAAGCTTTCTTT.